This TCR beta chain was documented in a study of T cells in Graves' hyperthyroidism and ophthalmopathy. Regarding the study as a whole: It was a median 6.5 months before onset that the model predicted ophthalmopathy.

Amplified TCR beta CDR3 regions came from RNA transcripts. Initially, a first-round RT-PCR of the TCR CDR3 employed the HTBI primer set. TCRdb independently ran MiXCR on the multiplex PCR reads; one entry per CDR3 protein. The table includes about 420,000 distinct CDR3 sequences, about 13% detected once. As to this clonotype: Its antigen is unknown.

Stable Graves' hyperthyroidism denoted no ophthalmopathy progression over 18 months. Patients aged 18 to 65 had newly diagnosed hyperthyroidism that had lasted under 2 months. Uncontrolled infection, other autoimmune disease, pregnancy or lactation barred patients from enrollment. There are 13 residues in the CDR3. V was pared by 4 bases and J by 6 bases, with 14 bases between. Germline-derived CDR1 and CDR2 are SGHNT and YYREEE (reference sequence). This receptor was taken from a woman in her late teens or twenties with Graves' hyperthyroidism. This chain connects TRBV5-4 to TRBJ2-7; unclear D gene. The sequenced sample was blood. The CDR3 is CASSLPPRIEQYF. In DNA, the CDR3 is TGTGCCAGCAGCCTACCGCCTCGCATCGAGCAGTACTTC.